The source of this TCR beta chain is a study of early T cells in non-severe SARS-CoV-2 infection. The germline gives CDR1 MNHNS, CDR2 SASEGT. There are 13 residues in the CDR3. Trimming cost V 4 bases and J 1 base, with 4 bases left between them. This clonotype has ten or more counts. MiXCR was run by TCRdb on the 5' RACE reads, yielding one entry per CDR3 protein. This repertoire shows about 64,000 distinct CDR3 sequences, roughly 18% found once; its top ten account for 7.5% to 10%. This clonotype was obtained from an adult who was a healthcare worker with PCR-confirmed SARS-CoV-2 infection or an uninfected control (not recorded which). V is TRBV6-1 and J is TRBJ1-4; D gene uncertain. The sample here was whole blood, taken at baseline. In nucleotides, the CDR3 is TGTGCCAGCAGTGGACGAACTAATGAAAAACTGTTTTTT. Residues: CASSGRTNEKLFF.